Described below is a single TCR beta chain sequence and its context. These data originate in a study of blood T cell repertoires in COVID-19. At the level of the study: Nucleic acid was either cDNA or gDNA, and it came from T cells, B-cell-depleted T cells, or PBMCs.

Individuals drawn from 20 to 30 US areas were about 18 to 100 years old. Participant reports of clinical history set cohort assignment. This CDR3 is 13 amino acids long. CDR1 is SGHNT and CDR2 is YENEEA in the germline V gene. Trimming left V 1 base short and J 1 base short, with 4 bases between. Assay used: immunoSEQ multiplex PCR; TCRdb lists only in-frame clones, some missing. The table includes some 340,000 clones, roughly four fifths detected once. The sample consisted of PBMCs or T cells enriched from blood (not recorded which). This chain joins TRBV11-3 and TRBJ2-5; no clear D. The clonotype was recovered from a woman aged 50 to 65 who had recovered from COVID-19. The CDR3 region is CASSLGPQETQYF. CDR3 nucleotides: TGTGCCAGCAGCTTAGGGCCCCAAGAGACCCAGTACTTC.